These 10 T cell receptor beta chains originate from one sample sequenced in a study of T cell responses to AZD1222 COVID-19 vaccine. Repertoires were generated with immunoSEQ multiplex PCR, while TCRdb's copy carries only in-frame clones and drops some. The profile covers 150,000 to 200,000 clones, with 75% to 90% appearing a single time and around 2.6% taken by the ten largest. Material: peripheral blood, obtained on day 0 of AZD1222 vaccination. The receptors here all came from an adult in good health.

This sequence joins TRBV9 and TRBJ2-3, with 9 bases fitting TRBD2. The CDR3 has 16 amino acids. Germline loops: CDR1 SGDLS, CDR2 YYNGEE. The ends lost 3 bases at V and 0 bases at J; junction bases unmatched: 5. The CDR3 bases are TGTGCCAGCAGCGCCACTAGCGGGTTTAGCACAGATACGCAGTATTTT. Translating gives CASSATSGFSTDTQYF.

The chain joins TRBV6-2 or TRBV6-3 to TRBJ2-1; 8 bases line up with TRBD2. This CDR3 has 17 residues. The germline V gene has CDR1 MNHEY and CDR2 SVGEGT. With 2 bases clipped from V and 2 bases from J, the junction kept 8 bases outside the gene matches. The DNA for the CDR3 is TGTGCCAGCAGTTACGGAATGAGCGGGGGTCCCTACAATGAGCAGTTCTTC. Protein product: CASSYGMSGGPYNEQFF.

The CDR3, as DNA: TGTGCCAGCAGGACGGAGGCAACTAATGAAAAACTGTTTTTT. This encodes CASRTEATNEKLFF. This chain connects TRBV2 to TRBJ1-4, with D unclear. The V end lost 6 bases, the J end lost 0 bases, and 8 bases lay between the germline ends. Looked up from germline, CDR1 is SNHLY and CDR2 is FYNNEI. The CDR3 runs 14 residues.

The rearrangement links TRBV10-1 to TRBJ2-1, with 8 bases that match TRBD2. The CDR3 length is 16 residues. Germline loops: CDR1 WNHNN, CDR2 SYGVQD (reference sequence). The V gene end was trimmed by 4 bases and the J gene end by 5 bases; junction bases not matched to a gene: 10. Here the CDR3 DNA reads TGCGCCAGCAGTGGACCGACTAGCGAGCATAACAATGAGCAGTTCTTC. Protein product: CASSGPTSEHNNEQFF.

In this sample, this clone turned up once. The chain couples TRBV7-9 to TRBJ2-5; maybe TRBD2 (6 bases). Trimming stripped 2 bases from V and 1 base from J, with 11 bases between. CDR1 and CDR2 (germline): SEHNR, FQNEAQ (reference sequence). The length of the CDR3 is 15 residues. The chain's CDR3 is CASSLIAGPQETQYF. The CDR3 DNA follows: TGTGCCAGCAGCTTAATTGCGGGGCCCCAAGAGACCCAGTACTTC. The full variable domain, rest sourced from reference TRBV7-9 and TRBJ2-5, is DTGVSQNPRHKITKRGQNVTFRCDPISEHNRLYWYRQTLGQGPEFLTYFQNEAQLEKSRLLSDRFSAERPKGSFSTLEIQRTEQGDSAMYLCASSLIAGPQETQYFGPGTRLLVL.

This chain joins TRBV7-9 and TRBJ1-2; the match to TRBD1 covers 8 bases. The V gene end was trimmed by 5 bases and the J gene end by 4 bases; junction bases not matched to a gene: 3. Germline V CDR1 and CDR2: SEHNR, FQNEAQ (reference sequence). The CDR3 is made up of 13 amino acids. DNA of the CDR3: TGTGCCAGCAGCCGTACAGGGGGCTATGGCTACACCTTC. It yields the protein CASSRTGGYGYTF.

The chain combines TRBV29-1 with TRBJ1-1; D is undetermined. The CDR3 is made up of 13 amino acids. CDR1 SQVTM and CDR2 ANQGSEA come from the germline V gene. Trimming took 4 bases from V and 1 from J, leaving 10 bases between them. The CDR3 DNA is TGCAGCGTTGGGAACGGCCCGAACACTGAAGCTTTCTTT. As protein: CSVGNGPNTEAFF.

The chain recombines TRBV11-2 with TRBJ2-1; 9 positions match TRBD1. This CDR3 has 15 amino acids. The V gene end was trimmed by 5 bases and the J gene end by 10 bases; junction bases not matched to a gene: 12. The V gene's germline CDR1 is SGHAT and CDR2 FQNNGV. The DNA of the CDR3 is TGTGCCAGCAGCCCAGACGGGACAGGGTATGTCGAGCAGTTCTTC. Translated, it gives CASSPDGTGYVEQFF.

This chain links TRBV18 with TRBJ1-1; TRBD1 matches at 8 bases. CDR1 KGHSH and CDR2 LQKENI come from the germline V gene. The CDR3 has 15 amino acids. V lost 4 bases, J lost 4 bases, and 8 bases stayed unmatched. The CDR3 coding sequence is TGTGCCAGCTCACGTGGACAGGGTAAAGGCACTGAAGCTTTCTTT. This gives the protein CASSRGQGKGTEAFF. The full variable domain, rest sourced from reference TRBV18 and TRBJ1-1, is NAGVMQNPRHLVRRRGQEARLRCSPMKGHSHVYWYRQLPEEGLKFMVYLQKENIIDESGMPKERFSAEFPKEGPSILRIQQVVRGDSAAYFCASSRGQGKGTEAFFGQGTRLTVV.

CDR3 loop: CASSQESGRGLSGPLEEQYF. In nucleotides, the CDR3 is TGCGCCAGCAGCCAAGAATCGGGCAGGGGGCTGAGCGGCCCGCTAGAGGAGCAGTACTTC. The genes are TRBV4-1 and TRBJ2-7; 8 bases agree with TRBD1. V shed 0 bases, J shed 7 bases, and the junction held 23 bases outside the gene matches. Germline CDR1 is MGHRA and CDR2 is YSYEKL. CDR3 length equals 20 residues.